This T cell receptor beta chain was sequenced during a study of T cell repertoires in cytomegalovirus infection. Using its own MiXCR run on the reads, TCRdb lists one record per CDR3 protein. The sample lists 45,000 to 65,000 distinct CDR3 sequences; around a fifth were seen once. The germline V gene encodes CDR1 SGHTA and CDR2 FQGNSA. The CDR3 sequence is 14 residues long. Between the trimmed V and J ends, which lost 8 bases and 0 bases, there was a span of 14 bases. The sample holds a few counts of this clonotype. Antigen specificity is unknown. Sequenced here: CD8+ T cells from cultured PBMCs, sampled from culture after CMV antigen stimulation. The genes are TRBV7-2 and TRBJ2-7; D uncertain. This TCR came from a human donor in good health (CMV status not recorded). Some clones in this sample may be carry-over from other donors' samples. CDR3 sequence: CASFGPASSYEQYF. The CDR3 DNA is TGTGCCAGCTTCGGCCCAGCGTCCTCCTACGAGCAGTACTTC.